This T cell receptor beta chain was captured in a study of blood T cell repertoires in COVID-19. Study information: COVID-19 samples from acute and convalescent phases originated in the United States, Italy and Spain. T cells, B-cell-depleted T cells, or PBMCs supplied cDNA or gDNA.

In the authors' workflow: Amplification with reference gene primers provided the estimates of nucleated cell counts. Produced via immunoSEQ multiplex PCR; TCRdb's table is partial and in-frame only. That table supplies the V and J calls and clone size; D and trimming were determined from the DNA. This table holds 250,000 to 300,000 clones, nearly 90% found once. This clone was observed a single time. This CDR3 is built from 16 residues. Germline CDR1 KGHSH, CDR2 LQKENI. The J segment lost 4 bases and the V segment lost 5 bases, leaving 12 bases of the junction unmatched. Sequencing was performed on peripheral blood. This chain joins TRBV18 and TRBJ2-3; 7 bases are shared with TRBD1. This TCR came from an older woman with COVID-19, enrolled during active disease. CDR3 nucleotides: TGTGCCAGCTCAAACAGGGGAGTTCAGTTGGCAGATACGCAGTATTTT. Translation: CASSNRGVQLADTQYF.